The rows below give T cell receptor beta chains drawn from one sample of a study of response to subunit inactivated influenza vaccine. TCRdb reprocessed the RT-PCR reads with MiXCR, giving one entry per CDR3 protein. The table records under 950,000 distinct CDR3 sequences, approximately 22% of them present only once. Sequenced here: PBMCs from blood, sampled around 5 days after vaccination. These receptors were obtained from a man aged 45-65 years who received an inactivated influenza vaccine. The CDR3 runs from the conserved cysteine through the conserved F or W. The order of the fields is clone size, CDR3 length, J gene, D gene, V gene, CDR3 protein, CDR3 DNA. The D gene is left open where the match is weak. Expanded clones are given a class, and other clones once, few, many or no size at all.

abundance: NA; len: 16; j_gene: TRBJ2-1; d_gene: TRBD1; v_gene: TRBV28; CDR3aa: CASSTIPGQGINEQFF; CDR3nt: TGTGCCAGCAGCACAATACCGGGACAGGGTATTAATGAGCAGTTCTTC
abundance: few; len: 16; j_gene: TRBJ2-1; d_gene: TRBD2; v_gene: TRBV9; CDR3aa: CASSILAGGSYNEQFF; CDR3nt: TGTGCCAGCAGCATACTAGCGGGAGGTTCCTACAATGAGCAGTTCTTC
abundance: few; len: 14; j_gene: TRBJ2-7; d_gene: TRBD2; v_gene: TRBV20-1; CDR3aa: CSALLPGGGYEQYF; CDR3nt: TGCAGTGCTCTTCTTCCGGGAGGAGGCTACGAGCAGTACTTC
abundance: NA; len: 13; j_gene: TRBJ1-5; d_gene: NA; v_gene: TRBV20-1; CDR3aa: CSASKGLGQPQHF; CDR3nt: TGCAGTGCTAGTAAGGGATTGGGTCAGCCCCAGCATTTT
abundance: many; len: 12; j_gene: TRBJ1-2; d_gene: NA; v_gene: TRBV6-5; CDR3aa: CASRGQTRGYTF; CDR3nt: TGTGCCAGCAGAGGGCAAACTCGTGGCTACACCTTC
abundance: few; len: 13; j_gene: TRBJ2-1; d_gene: TRBD2; v_gene: TRBV20-1; CDR3aa: CSAPPRGDNEQFF; CDR3nt: TGCAGTGCCCCCCCCCGGGGGGACAATGAGCAGTTCTTC
abundance: NA; len: 15; j_gene: TRBJ2-5; d_gene: TRBD2; v_gene: TRBV6-5; CDR3aa: CASSWGGGPQETKYF; CDR3nt: TGTGCCAGCAGTTGGGGCGGGGGGCCTCAGGAGACCAAGTACTTC
abundance: NA; len: 12; j_gene: TRBJ1-2; d_gene: TRBD1; v_gene: TRBV3-1; CDR3aa: CASSPPGQGGTF; CDR3nt: TGTGCCAGCAGCCCCCCGGGACAGGGGGGAACCTTC
abundance: NA; len: 15; j_gene: TRBJ1-5; d_gene: NA; v_gene: TRBV6-2/TRBV6-3; CDR3aa: CASTEQLTRGQPQHF; CDR3nt: TGTGCCAGCACCGAACAGCTCACTAGGGGTCAGCCCCAGCATTTT
abundance: NA; len: 11; j_gene: TRBJ1-5; d_gene: NA; v_gene: TRBV20-1; CDR3aa: CSATGNQPQHF; CDR3nt: TGCAGTGCTACAGGGAATCAGCCCCAGCATTTT
abundance: NA; len: 16; j_gene: TRBJ2-3; d_gene: NA; v_gene: TRBV7-9; CDR3aa: CASSSPDRSGTDTQYF; CDR3nt: TGTGCCAGCAGCTCACCAGACAGGTCAGGGACAGATACGCAGTATTTT
abundance: many; len: 16; j_gene: TRBJ2-7; d_gene: TRBD1; v_gene: TRBV5-5; CDR3aa: CASSPLGTVSLYEQYF; CDR3nt: TGTGCCAGCAGCCCGTTGGGGACAGTTTCCCTTTACGAGCAGTACTTC
abundance: NA; len: 16; j_gene: TRBJ2-3; d_gene: TRBD1; v_gene: TRBV6-2/TRBV6-3; CDR3aa: CASSYAGGSFTDTQYF; CDR3nt: TGTGCCAGCAGTTACGCAGGGGGCAGTTTCACAGATACGCAGTATTTT
abundance: NA; len: 16; j_gene: TRBJ2-3; d_gene: NA; v_gene: TRBV7-9; CDR3aa: CASSRLYGRGSLAQYF; CDR3nt: TGTGCCAGCAGCCGACTTTACGGGCGTGGTAGTTTGGCGCAGTATTTT
abundance: many; len: 13; j_gene: TRBJ2-3; d_gene: TRBD1; v_gene: TRBV12-3/TRBV12-4; CDR3aa: CASRSTGADTQYF; CDR3nt: TGTGCCAGCAGATCGACAGGGGCCGATACGCAGTATTTT
abundance: few; len: 13; j_gene: TRBJ1-1; d_gene: NA; v_gene: TRBV12-3/TRBV12-4; CDR3aa: CASSFISNTEAFF; CDR3nt: TGTGCCAGCAGTTTTATCAGCAACACTGAAGCTTTCTTT
abundance: few; len: 15; j_gene: TRBJ2-1; d_gene: NA; v_gene: TRBV10-3; CDR3aa: CAISQTEGGYNEQFF; CDR3nt: TGTGCCATCAGCCAGACGGAGGGGGGGTACAATGAGCAGTTCTTC
abundance: many; len: 14; j_gene: TRBJ2-5; d_gene: NA; v_gene: TRBV5-1; CDR3aa: CASSLVTGMETQYF; CDR3nt: TGCGCCAGCAGCTTGGTAACAGGGATGGAGACCCAGTACTTC
abundance: NA; len: 17; j_gene: TRBJ1-1; d_gene: TRBD1; v_gene: TRBV5-5; CDR3aa: CASSSGTGGLVNTEAFF; CDR3nt: TGTGCCAGCAGCTCCGGGACAGGGGGACTAGTGAACACTGAAGCTTTCTTT
abundance: NA; len: 14; j_gene: TRBJ2-1; d_gene: NA; v_gene: TRBV6-5; CDR3aa: CASSYSGNDNEQFF; CDR3nt: TGTGCCAGCAGTTACTCGGGGAACGACAATGAGCAGTTCTTC
abundance: NA; len: 14; j_gene: TRBJ2-2; d_gene: NA; v_gene: TRBV20-1; CDR3aa: CSARMVSSVGELFF; CDR3nt: TGCAGTGCTAGGATGGTCAGTAGCGTCGGGGAGCTGTTTTTT
abundance: NA; len: 16; j_gene: TRBJ2-1; d_gene: TRBD2; v_gene: TRBV25-1; CDR3aa: CASSEYGGATYNEQFF; CDR3nt: TGTGCCAGCAGTGAATACGGGGGGGCGACCTACAATGAGCAGTTCTTC
abundance: few; len: 12; j_gene: TRBJ1-1; d_gene: NA; v_gene: TRBV5-5; CDR3aa: CASSLEDTEAFF; CDR3nt: TGTGCCAGCAGCTTGGAGGACACTGAAGCTTTCTTT
abundance: many; len: 14; j_gene: TRBJ2-5; d_gene: TRBD1; v_gene: TRBV5-1; CDR3aa: CASSPGTGQETQYF; CDR3nt: TGTGCCAGCAGTCCCGGGACAGGTCAAGAGACCCAGTACTTC
abundance: NA; len: 15; j_gene: TRBJ2-7; d_gene: NA; v_gene: TRBV5-6; CDR3aa: CASRHLYGVTYEQYF; CDR3nt: TGTGCCAGCCGCCACCTCTACGGGGTGACCTACGAGCAGTACTTC
abundance: NA; len: 14; j_gene: TRBJ1-6; d_gene: NA; v_gene: TRBV28; CDR3aa: CASSLMRDNSPLHF; CDR3nt: TGTGCCAGCAGTTTGATGAGGGATAATTCACCCCTCCACTTT
abundance: NA; len: 18; j_gene: TRBJ2-7; d_gene: TRBD2; v_gene: TRBV6-2/TRBV6-3; CDR3aa: CASSSSNFGTSGSYEQYF; CDR3nt: TGTGCCAGCAGTTCATCAAATTTTGGGACTAGCGGGAGTTACGAGCAGTACTTC
abundance: NA; len: 16; j_gene: TRBJ2-3; d_gene: TRBD2; v_gene: TRBV6-1; CDR3aa: CASKSLAGGRTDTQYF; CDR3nt: TGTGCCAGCAAGAGTCTAGCGGGAGGGCGAACAGATACGCAGTATTTT
abundance: few; len: 14; j_gene: TRBJ1-1; d_gene: NA; v_gene: TRBV20-1; CDR3aa: CSARSQSMNTEAFF; CDR3nt: TGCAGTGCTAGATCGCAATCTATGAACACTGAAGCTTTCTTT